Below, 21 T cell receptor beta chains from the same sample are listed, as sequenced in a study of patients and donors after allogeneic stem cell transplantation. TCRdb reanalysed the RT-PCR reads using MiXCR and keeps one entry per CDR3 protein. The sample gives nearly 20,000 distinct CDR3 sequences, roughly 4.5% of which show up once; approximately 40% is in the top ten. The sample was blood, either unsorted or a sorted T cell fraction (not recorded which). These receptors were taken from a human donor who was either an allogeneic HSCT recipient or a stem cell or donor lymphocyte infusion donor (not recorded which). It is not recorded whose cells these are; they may come from a transplant donor.

This clonotype was detected ten times or more. The chain joins TRBV14 to TRBJ1-2; D remains ambiguous. The germline CDR1 and CDR2 sequences are SGHDN and FVKESK. CDR3 length: 14 residues. Trimming took off 2 bases at V and 1 base at J, with 8 bases between the two ends. The chain's CDR3 is CASSQSGFNYGYTF. The CDR3 nucleotides read TGTGCCAGCAGCCAATCTGGATTTAACTATGGCTACACCTTC.

This clonotype was seen at least ten times. The chain recombines TRBV28 with TRBJ1-1; no reliable D call. The V end lost 6 bases, the J end lost 0 bases, and 14 bases lay between the germline ends. This CDR3 contains 15 residues. Germline lookup yields CDR1 MDHEN and CDR2 SYDVKM. The CDR3 here is CASRPDRLMNTEAFF. In DNA, the CDR3 is TGTGCCAGCAGACCCGACCGACTTATGAACACTGAAGCTTTCTTT.

This clonotype was counted ten times or more. This rearrangement joins TRBV6-5 to TRBJ1-1; 7 positions agree with TRBD1. Germline lookup yields CDR1 MNHEY and CDR2 SVGAGI. The CDR3 sequence is 19 residues long. The ends lost 0 bases at V and 1 base at J; junction bases unmatched: 14. Written as DNA, the CDR3 is TGTGCCAGCAGTTACTCCGGGACAGCAAATCATTTTAAGAACACTGAAGCTTTCTTT. It specifies CASSYSGTANHFKNTEAFF.

This clonotype was counted between two and nine times. This chain links TRBV9 with TRBJ2-1; D perhaps matches TRBD2 (7 bases). Germline V gene data show CDR1 as SGDLS and CDR2 as YYNGEE. This CDR3 spans 19 amino acids. V gave up 0 bases and J gave up 0 bases, with 19 bases separating them. The CDR3 coding sequence is TGTGCCAGCAGCGTAGGGGAGGGGGGAGGTACGAGCTCCTACAATGAGCAGTTCTTC. It specifies CASSVGEGGGTSSYNEQFF.

At least ten counts were recorded for this clonotype. The chain recombines TRBV7-9 with TRBJ2-1; D is possibly TRBD1 or TRBD2 (6 bases each). Germline lookup yields CDR1 SEHNR and CDR2 FQNEAQ (reference sequence). Trimming left V 5 bases short and J 7 bases short, with 15 bases between. The CDR3 runs 14 residues. The CDR3: CASSAGGRGNEQFF. CDR3 DNA sequence: TGTGCCAGCAGCGCCGGGGGCCGCGGGAATGAGCAGTTCTTC.

Ten or more counts support this clonotype. The V gene is TRBV7-9, the J gene TRBJ2-5, with D perhaps matching TRBD2 (5 bases). This CDR3 comprises 14 residues. CDR1 and CDR2 (germline): SEHNR, FQNEAQ (reference sequence). Trimming left V 2 bases short and J 4 bases short, with 11 bases between. The CDR3 protein is CASSLMASSETQYF. The CDR3 region has the DNA TGTGCCAGCAGCTTAATGGCTAGCTCAGAGACCCAGTACTTC.

This clonotype was observed many times. The chain has TRBV4-1 and TRBJ2-5; D is unclear. CDR1 and CDR2 (germline): MGHRA, YSYEKL. There are 16 residues in the CDR3. V gave up 1 base and J gave up 5 bases, with 17 bases separating them. The CDR3 DNA sequence: TGCGCCAGCAGCCAAGGACGGGCCACATCCTGGGAGACCCAGTACTTC. Protein sequence: CASSQGRATSWETQYF.

This clonotype appeared a few times. The rearrangement joins TRBV7-9 to TRBJ2-7; D may match TRBD1 or TRBD2 (5 bases each). CDR3 size: 13 residues. V was shortened by 0 bases and J by 3 bases, with 6 bases between the two germline ends. Germline CDR1 and CDR2: SEHNR and FQNEAQ (reference sequence). The chain's CDR3 is CASSLAGGYEQYF. CDR3 sequence (DNA): TGTGCCAGCAGCTTAGCTGGGGGCTACGAGCAGTACTTC.

Many counts were recorded for this clonotype. This chain joins TRBV9 and TRBJ2-7; maybe TRBD1 (5 bases). The CDR3 contains 13 residues. From germline, CDR1 is SGDLS and CDR2 YYNGEE. Trimming left V 3 bases short and J 4 bases short, with 11 bases between. CDR3 nucleotide sequence: TGTGCCAGCAGCGAGGGGATAGATTACGAGCAGTACTTC. Amino acids: CASSEGIDYEQYF.

This clonotype has a count of ten or more. The genes are TRBV11-2 and TRBJ1-1; possible D gene TRBD1, 6 bases. Trimming left V 5 bases short and J 10 bases short, with 17 bases between. Germline V CDR1 and CDR2: SGHAT, FQNNGV. The CDR3 is 13 amino acids. CDR3 loop: CASSARAGERAFF. In DNA, the CDR3 is TGTGCCAGCAGCGCCAGGGCAGGGGAGAGAGCTTTCTTT.

The sample holds many counts of this clonotype. The chain joins TRBV20-1 to TRBJ2-3, with 12 bases lining up with TRBD2. The CDR3 runs 16 residues. Germline V CDR1 and CDR2: DFQATT, SNEGSKA (reference sequence). V lost 1 base, J lost 0 bases, and 2 bases stayed unmatched. CDR3 sequence reads: CSARGTSGTSTDTQYF. The CDR3 nucleotides read TGCAGTGCTAGAGGGACTAGCGGGACTAGCACAGATACGCAGTATTTT.

This clonotype was counted a few times. The CDR3 DNA sequence: TGCGCCAGCAGCTCCTACAGGGGAACCTACGAGCAGTACTTC. Translating gives CASSSYRGTYEQYF. The chain couples TRBV5-1 to TRBJ2-7; 7 bases match TRBD1. This CDR3 comprises 14 residues. The V gene's germline CDR1 is SGHRS and CDR2 YFSETQ. The trim removed 3 bases at V and 2 bases at J, leaving 5 bases unmatched.

This clonotype was seen a handful of times. The rearrangement links TRBV6-1 to TRBJ1-5, with 7 bases lining up with TRBD1. Germline CDR1 is MNHNS and CDR2 is SASEGT. V trimming: 8 bases; J trimming: 1 base; junction bases outside the gene matches: 20. The CDR3 sequence is 19 residues long. CDR3 bases: TGTGCCAGCGTACCTCCCTTGGTTCCGGGACAGTTAAGCAATCAGCCCCAGCATTTT. It yields the protein CASVPPLVPGQLSNQPQHF.

This clonotype was detected many times. The chain links TRBV2 to TRBJ2-3; no reliable D call. V lost 8 bases and J 3 bases, leaving 6 bases between the germline ends. The CDR3 length is 11 residues. Germline V gene sequence: CDR1 SNHLY, CDR2 FYNNEI. The CDR3 spells CASAVTDTQYF. In nucleotides, the CDR3 is TGTGCCAGCGCCGTAACAGATACGCAGTATTTT.

This clonotype appeared a few times. This chain links TRBV2 with TRBJ1-2; no definite D call. Germline V gene sequence: CDR1 SNHLY, CDR2 FYNNEI. V dropped 6 bases and J dropped 5 bases, with 16 bases sitting between them. The CDR3 has 14 amino acids. The CDR3 sequence: CASRYREVIYGYTF. The CDR3, as DNA: TGTGCCAGCAGGTACCGGGAAGTGATATATGGCTACACCTTC.

The sample holds many counts of this clonotype. V and J are TRBV7-9 and TRBJ2-1, with D perhaps TRBD2 (5 bases). Germline CDR1 reads SEHNR; CDR2 reads FQNEAQ (reference sequence). Trimming took off 5 bases at V and 4 bases at J, with 18 bases between the two ends. The CDR3 extends over 16 amino acids. The CDR3 spells CASSPPDRRGYNEQFF. The CDR3 coding sequence is TGTGCCAGCAGCCCCCCTGACCGACGGGGATACAATGAGCAGTTCTTC.

J is TRBJ2-3 and V is TRBV3-1; a weak D match, TRBD2 (7 bases). The CDR3 runs 17 residues. V dropped 1 base and J dropped 1 base, with 15 bases sitting between them. CDR1 and CDR2 (germline): LGHDT, YNNKEL (reference sequence). The CDR3 nucleotides are TGTGCCAGCAGCCAAGGAGGGGGGGACATCCGCACAGATACGCAGTATTTT. Translation: CASSQGGGDIRTDTQYF.

In this sample, this clonotype turned up many times. The chain links TRBV25-1 to TRBJ2-2; no clear D gene. Germline loops: CDR1 MGHDK, CDR2 SYGVNS. The CDR3 covers 14 residues. V shed 2 bases and J shed 3 bases, with 7 bases lying between them. The CDR3 region has the DNA TGTGCCAGCAGTGAAATGGGTTACACCGGGGAGCTGTTTTTT. Residues: CASSEMGYTGELFF. The full variable domain, with the rest looked up from reference TRBV25-1 and TRBJ2-2, is EADIYQTPRYLVIGTGKKITLECSQTMGHDKMYWYQQDPGMELHLIHYSYGVNSTEKGDLSSESTVSRIRTEHFPLTLESARPSHTSQYLCASSEMGYTGELFFGEGSRLTVL.

At least ten counts were recorded for this clonotype. The CDR3 spells CASSPKTGEQFF. Written as DNA, the CDR3 is TGTGCCAGCAGCCCAAAGACAGGCGAGCAGTTCTTC. The chain combines TRBV3-1 with TRBJ2-1; weak D call: TRBD1 (6 bases). The CDR3 spans 12 residues. Looked up from germline, CDR1 is LGHDT and CDR2 is YNNKEL (reference sequence). V dropped 4 bases and J dropped 10 bases, with 11 bases sitting between them.

This clonotype has more than one count but fewer than ten. CDR3 sequence: CASSQDKRAAARTSGSRSTGELFF. CDR3 sequence (DNA): TGTGCCAGCAGCCAAGATAAGAGGGCCGCCGCCCGAACTAGCGGGAGTCGGAGTACCGGGGAGCTGTTTTTT. The chain combines TRBV14 with TRBJ2-2; 11 bases map to TRBD2. This CDR3 spans 24 amino acids. Germline trimming cut 0 bases from V and 5 bases from J; bases unmatched to any gene: 26. Germline V lookup: CDR1 SGHDN, CDR2 FVKESK. The full variable domain, its missing parts supplied by reference TRBV14 and TRBJ2-2, is EAGVTQFPSHSVIEKGQTVTLRCDPISGHDNLYWYRRVMGKEIKFLLHFVKESKQDESGMPNNRFLAERTGGTYSTLKVQPAELEDSGVYFCASSQDKRAAARTSGSRSTGELFFGEGSRLTVL.

This clonotype was seen repeatedly, ten times or more. The chain carries TRBV3-1 and TRBJ1-1, with a weak D call TRBD1 (5 bases). CDR1 and CDR2 (germline): LGHDT, YNNKEL (reference sequence). The CDR3 runs 15 residues. Trimming cost V 6 bases and J 5 bases, with 19 bases left between them. The CDR3 region is CASRHTGRWWTEAFF. The CDR3 nucleotides are TGTGCCAGCAGGCACACGGGACGGTGGTGGACTGAAGCTTTCTTT.